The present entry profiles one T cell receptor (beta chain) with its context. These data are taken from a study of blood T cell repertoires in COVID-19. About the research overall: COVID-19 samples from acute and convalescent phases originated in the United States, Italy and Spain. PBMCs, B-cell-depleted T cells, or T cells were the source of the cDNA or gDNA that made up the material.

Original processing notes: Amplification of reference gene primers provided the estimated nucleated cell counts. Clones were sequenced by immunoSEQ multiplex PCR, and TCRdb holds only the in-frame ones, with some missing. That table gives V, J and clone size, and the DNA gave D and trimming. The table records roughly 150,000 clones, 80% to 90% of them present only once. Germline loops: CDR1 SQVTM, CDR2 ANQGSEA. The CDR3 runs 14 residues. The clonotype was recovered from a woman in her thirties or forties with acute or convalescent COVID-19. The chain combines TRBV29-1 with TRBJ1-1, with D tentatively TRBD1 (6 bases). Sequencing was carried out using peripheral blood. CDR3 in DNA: TGCAGAGCACAAAAACAGGGTGATGTCACTGAAGCTTTCTTT. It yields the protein CRAQKQGDVTEAFF.